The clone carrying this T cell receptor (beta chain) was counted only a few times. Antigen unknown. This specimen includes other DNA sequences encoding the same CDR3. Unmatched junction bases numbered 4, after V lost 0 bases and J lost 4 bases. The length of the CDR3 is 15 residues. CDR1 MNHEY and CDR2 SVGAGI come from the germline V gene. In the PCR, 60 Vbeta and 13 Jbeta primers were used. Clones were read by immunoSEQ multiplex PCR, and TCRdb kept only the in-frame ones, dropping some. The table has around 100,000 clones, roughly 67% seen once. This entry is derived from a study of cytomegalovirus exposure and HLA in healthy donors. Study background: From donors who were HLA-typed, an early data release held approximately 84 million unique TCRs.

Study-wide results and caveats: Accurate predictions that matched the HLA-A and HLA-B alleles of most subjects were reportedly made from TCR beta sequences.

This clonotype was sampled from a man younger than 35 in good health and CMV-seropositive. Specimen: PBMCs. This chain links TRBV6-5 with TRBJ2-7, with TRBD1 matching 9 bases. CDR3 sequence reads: CASSYSGTGSYEQYF. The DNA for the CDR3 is TGTGCCAGCAGTTACTCGGGGACAGGGTCGTACGAGCAGTACTTC.